This T cell receptor (beta chain) was identified in a study of blood T cell repertoires in COVID-19. Study at large: There were acute and convalescent COVID-19 samples, and they came from the United States, Italy and Spain. From T cells, B-cell-depleted T cells, or PBMCs came the material, which was cDNA or gDNA.

The trim removed 4 bases at V and 6 bases at J, leaving 6 bases unmatched. CDR1 and CDR2 (germline): LGHNA, YSLEER. The CDR3 consists of 16 residues. TCRdb's copy holds only in-frame clones and misses some; the assay was immunoSEQ multiplex PCR. The top ten hold roughly 25% of the sample, which has roughly 170,000 clones, roughly nine tenths seen once. The chain carries TRBV4-3 and TRBJ2-2; 12 bases are a match to TRBD2. The source is a man aged 60 to 75 with acute or convalescent COVID-19. The sequencing input was peripheral blood. For the CDR3, the DNA is TGCGCCAGCAGCCGAAGACTAGCGGGAGATGCCGGGGAGCTGTTTTTT. This sequence encodes CASSRRLAGDAGELFF.